This is a list of T cell receptor beta chains from one sample in a study of graft-versus-host responses after intestinal transplantation. Produced via immunoSEQ multiplex PCR; TCRdb's table is partial and in-frame only. The repertoire holds approximately 18,000 clones, with around 86% as singletons. The sequencing here drew on PBMCs, taken approximately 240 days after intestinal transplant. The source is a human patient who received an intestinal transplant, so some T cells may come from the graft donor. Both conserved end residues are part of each CDR3. D genes are given only for firm matches. Clone size is stated in some rows and not others, as once, few, many or a class when expanded.

size	V	J	D	CDR3	DNA
few	TRBV7-3	TRBJ2-5	.	CASSSDGETQYF	TGTGCCAGCAGCTCGGATGGGGAGACCCAGTACTTC
.	TRBV4-1	TRBJ1-1	.	CASSQELGGVGTEAFF	TGCGCCAGCAGCCAAGAGCTGGGTGGAGTGGGCACTGAAGCTTTCTTT
.	TRBV29-1	TRBJ1-1	.	CSALLWGGRGTEAFF	TGCAGCGCTCTCCTCTGGGGAGGGAGGGGCACTGAAGCTTTCTTT
.	TRBV6-1	TRBJ2-3	.	CASSPGSSTDTQYF	TGTGCCAGCAGCCCCGGGTCAAGCACAGATACGCAGTATTTT
.	TRBV5-6	TRBJ2-1	TRBD1	CASSLWDRDPNEQFF	TGTGCCAGCAGCTTGTGGGACAGGGATCCCAATGAGCAGTTCTTC
.	TRBV11-2	TRBJ2-7	.	CASSLEGAAPRKTYEQYF	TGTGCCAGCAGCTTAGAAGGGGCGGCTCCAAGGAAAACCTACGAGCAGTACTTC
once	TRBV19	TRBJ1-1	.	CASSTAGVGTEAFF	TGTGCCAGTAGTACCGCAGGGGTGGGCACTGAAGCTTTCTTT
.	TRBV5-4	TRBJ1-2	.	CASSLDVTMDYGYTF	TGTGCCAGCAGCTTGGATGTGACCATGGACTATGGCTACACCTTC
.	TRBV7-3	TRBJ2-3	TRBD2	CASSYGLAGGRNTQYF	TGTGCCAGCAGCTACGGACTAGCGGGGGGGCGGAATACGCAGTATTTT
.	TRBV7-8	TRBJ2-3	.	CASSLAQGHTQYF	TGTGCCAGCAGCTTAGCGCAGGGACATACGCAGTATTTT
.	TRBV7-8	TRBJ2-7	.	CASSLTGYEENEQYF	TGTGCCAGCAGCCTAACAGGGTATGAGGAGAACGAGCAGTACTTC
.	TRBV5-1	TRBJ1-1	.	CASSLYVGTEAFF	TGCGCCAGCAGCTTATATGTGGGCACTGAAGCTTTCTTT
.	TRBV6-5	TRBJ1-2	.	CASSSVPGGYTF	TGTGCCAGCAGTTCCGTTCCCGGGGGCTACACCTTC
.	TRBV27	TRBJ1-1	TRBD1	CASSSGGTGNTEAFF	TGTGCCAGCAGTTCGGGCGGGACAGGGAACACTGAAGCTTTCTTT
.	TRBV5-4	TRBJ2-2	.	CASSYSGVGGELFF	TGTGCCAGCAGCTATTCAGGGGTTGGCGGGGAGCTGTTTTTT
once	TRBV7-3	TRBJ1-1	.	CASSADRNTEAFF	TGTGCCAGCAGCGCGGACCGGAACACTGAAGCTTTCTTT
.	TRBV6-4	TRBJ2-3	.	CASSPQGGAPDTQYF	TGTGCCAGCAGCCCCCAGGGGGGGGCCCCAGATACGCAGTATTTT
.	TRBV6-9	TRBJ1-5	.	CASRGNQPQHF	TGTGCCTCTCGTGGCAATCAGCCCCAGCATTTT
.	TRBV25-1	TRBJ1-2	TRBD1	CASWGVGQKNYGYTF	TGTGCCAGCTGGGGGGTGGGACAGAAAAACTATGGCTACACCTTC
.	TRBV7-8	TRBJ1-2	.	CASSPVEVGYGYTF	TGTGCCAGCAGCCCGGTGGAGGTGGGGTATGGCTACACCTTC
.	TRBV15	TRBJ2-5	TRBD1	CATSDPGQDLETQYF	TGTGCCACCAGCGACCCGGGACAGGATTTGGAGACCCAGTACTTC
.	TRBV20-1	TRBJ2-3	.	CSASADTQYF	TGCAGTGCTAGCGCTGATACGCAGTATTTT
once	TRBV7-2	TRBJ2-1	.	CASSLVKPRINNEQFF	TGTGCCAGCAGCTTAGTGAAGCCCCGCATAAACAATGAGCAGTTCTTC
.	TRBV7-7	TRBJ2-5	.	CASSLGRLVSSQETQYF	TGTGCCAGCAGCTTAGGAAGGCTAGTGTCTAGTCAAGAGACCCAGTACTTC
.	TRBV5-4	TRBJ1-2	.	CASSLAERGRYGYTF	TGTGCCAGCAGCTTGGCCGAACGTGGAAGGTATGGCTACACCTTC
.	TRBV30	TRBJ2-5	.	CAWSPRWAGETQYF	TGTGCCTGGAGTCCTAGGTGGGCGGGGGAGACCCAGTACTTC
.	TRBV6-1	TRBJ2-7	.	CASSEKRTDTYEQYF	TGTGCCAGCAGTGAAAAGAGGACAGATACCTACGAGCAGTACTTC
.	TRBV21-1	TRBJ2-7	.	CASSKLGRDGRYEQYF	TGTGCCAGCAGCAAACTGGGGAGGGACGGTCGCTACGAGCAGTACTTC
.	TRBV5-5	TRBJ2-2	.	CASSQEQGGTGELFF	TGTGCCAGCAGCCAGGAGCAAGGGGGCACCGGGGAGCTGTTTTTT
.	TRBV15	TRBJ1-4	TRBD1	CATVGTEGELFF	TGTGCCACCGTGGGGACAGAAGGGGAACTGTTTTTT
.	TRBV6-5	TRBJ2-5	.	CASGMRQETQYF	TGTGCCAGCGGGATGAGACAGGAGACCCAGTACTTC
.	TRBV4-1	TRBJ1-2	.	CASSQDWTVPYGYTF	TGCGCCAGCAGCCAAGACTGGACAGTTCCTTATGGCTACACCTTC
.	TRBV6-4	TRBJ2-6	.	CASSDGGSGANVLTF	TGTGCCAGCAGTGACGGGGGCTCTGGGGCCAACGTCCTGACTTTC
.	TRBV30	TRBJ1-2	.	CAWTDQGIPYYGYTF	TGTGCCTGGACTGACCAGGGAATACCGTACTATGGCTACACCTTC
.	TRBV11-3	TRBJ2-7	TRBD1	CASSLQTGGNEQYF	TGTGCCAGCAGCTTACAGACAGGGGGCAACGAGCAGTACTTC
.	TRBV7-6	TRBJ2-3	TRBD2	CASSLAAGATDTQYF	TGTGCCAGCAGCTTAGCAGCGGGGGCCACAGATACGCAGTATTTT
few	TRBV6-4	TRBJ2-7	TRBD2	CASSPNGAGGSEQYF	TGTGCCAGCAGTCCTAACGGAGCGGGGGGAAGCGAGCAGTACTTC